This T cell receptor (beta chain) was identified during a study of identical twins. The CDR3 consists of 13 residues. Germline-derived CDR1 and CDR2 are SGDLS and YYNGEE. Trimming cost V 10 bases and J 2 bases, with 12 bases left between them. TCRdb re-called the 5' RACE reads with MiXCR, one entry per CDR3 protein. The table lists about 660,000 distinct CDR3 sequences, 8.6% of them singletons. These data also featured in a second study, about yellow fever vaccine responses in identical twins.

This clonotype was obtained from a woman younger than 30 in good health. The sequenced sample was PBMCs. This chain connects TRBV9 to TRBJ2-2, with a tentative D call TRBD2 (6 bases). The CDR3 nucleotides are TGTGCCGGAAGGGACTCCAACACCGGGGAGCTGTTTTTT. Protein: CAGRDSNTGELFF.